This TCR beta chain stems from a study of vaccination and CD4 T cells after COVID-19. Researchers used the Oncomine TCR Beta short-read assay to sequence DNA from cultured CD4+ T cells. TCRdb analysed the PCR reads with MiXCR anew, one entry per CDR3 protein. This sample carries almost 15,000 distinct CDR3 sequences, approximately 55% of them seen once, and the ten largest clones take 3.5% to 5%. This clonotype was observed a few times. Antigen unknown. With 2 bases removed from V and 0 bases from J, the gap between germline ends came to 7 bases. This CDR3 spans 14 amino acids. CDR1 is SEHNR, CDR2 FQNEAQ, per germline (reference sequence). Indicated treatment: roughly 11-day PBMC culture with coronavirus spike peptide pools or control peptides (ViraFEST assay).

This receptor was obtained from a human donor who had recovered from COVID-19. Sequenced material: CD4+ T cells from blood, cultured in vitro, taken before SARS-CoV-2 vaccination. The rearrangement joins TRBV7-9 to TRBJ1-1; D is unclear. CDR3 amino acids: CASSLPGLNTEAFF. CDR3 nucleotides: TGTGCCAGCAGCTTACCCGGCCTGAACACTGAAGCTTTCTTT.